The 15 T cell receptor beta chains in this list originate from one sample, sequenced in a study of T cells in Graves' hyperthyroidism and ophthalmopathy (dated 2019 in TCRdb). The method was multiplex PCR. Sequencing instrument: Illumina HiSeq 2000. Amplification of TCR beta CDR3 regions was carried out from RNA transcripts. The first round of RT-PCR for the TCR CDR3 was performed with the HTBI primer set and the Qiagen OneStep RT-PCR kit. The raw public data were reprocessed by TCRdb itself: fastp quality trimming at Q25, MiXCR clonotype calling, in-frame beta chains only. Entries are consolidated by CDR3 protein sequence, retaining the most common genes and DNA. The sample data list 480,000 or so distinct CDR3 sequences, and about 46% of these were observed just once. The top ten clonotypes cover around 44% of the sample. The sequenced material came from peripheral blood or thyroid tissue (not recorded which). These receptors were collected from an adult woman with Graves' disease, either hyperthyroidism or ophthalmopathy (not recorded which).

The sample holds many counts of this clonotype. The chain links TRBV7-9 to TRBJ1-1, with D unclear. V lost 5 bases and J lost 4, with 23 bases in between. The germline gives CDR1 SEHNR, CDR2 FQNEAQ (reference sequence). The length of the CDR3 is 17 residues. The CDR3: CASSPNKGRQVATEAFF. The DNA for the CDR3 is TGTGCCAGCAGCCCAAATAAAGGACGGCAGGTTGCCACTGAAGCTTTCTTT.

The chain couples TRBV11-2 to TRBJ1-3; D is uncertain. The CDR3 runs 14 residues. Germline V gene lookup returns CDR1 SGHAT and CDR2 FQNNGV. V was cut by 8 bases and J by 3 bases, with 14 bases left in between. CDR3 sequence (DNA): TGTGCCAGCTCACCTCTCCAGGTTGGAAACACCATATATTTT. It yields the protein CASSPLQVGNTIYF.

This clonotype appeared once. The V and J genes are TRBV7-2 and TRBJ1-1; no definite D call. The CDR3 is 15 residues long. Germline V gene sequence: CDR1 SGHTA, CDR2 FQGNSA. V gave up 5 bases and J gave up 4 bases, with 17 bases separating them. CDR3 sequence: CASSTEALRGTEAFF. The CDR3 nucleotides are TGTGCCAGCAGCACAGAGGCCCTCCGGGGCACTGAAGCTTTCTTT.

V and J are TRBV2 and TRBJ1-5; the match to TRBD1 covers 7 bases. CDR1 is SNHLY, CDR2 FYNNEI, per germline. With 6 bases clipped from V and 0 bases from J, the junction kept 5 bases outside the gene matches. CDR3 length: 15 amino acids. CDR3 sequence: CASRGQPNSNQPQHF. CDR3 in DNA: TGTGCCAGCAGGGGACAGCCGAATAGCAATCAGCCCCAGCATTTT.

This clonotype came up many times. The chain carries TRBV11-1 and TRBJ2-7; the D gene is possibly TRBD1 (5 bases). Germline CDR1 and CDR2: SGHAT and FQDESV (reference sequence). This CDR3 comprises 13 residues. V was shortened by 5 bases and J by 3 bases, with 11 bases between the two germline ends. The CDR3 bases are TGTGCCAGCAGCGATAGACAGTACTACGAGCAGTACTTC. Amino acids: CASSDRQYYEQYF.

The V call is TRBV7-3, the J call TRBJ1-6; 12 bases line up with TRBD1. The germline CDR1 and CDR2 sequences are SGHTA and FQGTGA. Trimming removed 2 bases from V and 9 bases from J; junction bases left unmatched: 2. The CDR3 contains 15 residues. In DNA form, the CDR3 reads TGTGCCAGCAGCTTAGGGACAGGGGGCTCTTCACCCCTCCACTTT. As protein: CASSLGTGGSSPLHF.

In the case of this clonotype: No conserved phenylalanine or tryptophan is present at the end of the CDR3, so a read error is the likely explanation. V is TRBV24-1 and J is TRBJ1-1; possible D gene TRBD1, 6 bases. CDR1 and CDR2 from the germline V gene are KGHDR and SFDVKD. V was trimmed by 6 bases and J by 7 bases, leaving 20 bases between them. The CDR3 is 15 residues long. Written as DNA, the CDR3 is TGTGCCACCAGTCGTGGGGGGCTCGGATCAGATGAAGCTTTCTCT. Translating gives CATSRGGLGSDEAFS.

Comment on this clonotype: A much larger clone differs by one base, so this may be a read error. The chain joins TRBV4-2 to TRBJ2-7; unclear D gene. CDR1 LGHNA and CDR2 YNFKEQ come from the germline V gene. The CDR3 loop spans 12 amino acids. CDR3 protein: CAGRSYSYEQYF. The CDR3 DNA is TGTGCCGGCAGGAGCTATTCCTACGAGCAGTACTTC.

This clonotype was detected once. The chain combines TRBV20-1 with TRBJ1-2; maybe TRBD1 (6 bases). The CDR3 contains 16 residues. Germline assignment: CDR1 DFQATT and CDR2 SNEGSKA (reference sequence). V lost 1 base to trimming and J lost 4 bases, with 19 bases between them. CDR3 amino acids: CSARVFPGHEAYGYTF. CDR3 nucleotides: TGCAGTGCTAGAGTGTTTCCGGGACACGAAGCCTATGGCTACACCTTC.

This chain links TRBV5-1 with TRBJ1-1; maybe TRBD1 (6 bases). The CDR3 has 13 residues. CDR1 is SGHRS and CDR2 is YFSETQ in the germline V gene. V lost 3 bases to trimming and J lost 11 bases, with 17 bases between them. CDR3 in amino acids: CASSSTGHPPAFF. CDR3 coding DNA: TGCGCCAGCAGCTCGACAGGCCACCCCCCCGCTTTCTTT.

This clonotype was picked up a small number of times. This chain uses TRBV11-2 with TRBJ2-7; TRBD1 might be the D (5 bases). The V end was cut by 4 bases, the J end by 6 bases, with 22 bases between. The germline V gene has CDR1 SGHAT and CDR2 FQNNGV. CDR3 length: 16 residues. The CDR3 DNA follows: TGTGCCAGCAGCTCACGGTCCCAGGGTTGGGAAGGCGAGCAGTACTTC. Its protein product is CASSSRSQGWEGEQYF.

The J gene is TRBJ1-5, the V gene TRBV20-1; D remains unclear. This CDR3 region has 14 residues. With 6 bases removed from V and 3 bases from J, the gap between germline ends came to 15 bases. Germline V lookup: CDR1 DFQATT, CDR2 SNEGSKA (reference sequence). The CDR3: CSAAFRQPNQPQHF. In nucleotides, the CDR3 is TGCAGTGCCGCCTTCAGACAACCCAATCAGCCCCAGCATTTT.

Notes on this clonotype: A clone one base away is much larger, so this may be a read error. The chain has TRBV10-3 and TRBJ1-4; possible D gene TRBD1, 5 bases. CDR1 ENHRY and CDR2 SYGVKD come from the germline V gene. Trimming shortened V by 3 bases and J by 16 bases, and 21 bases separated the two germline ends. The CDR3 spans 14 residues. This CDR3 reads CAISDSTQVPLRFF. CDR3 DNA sequence: TGTGCCATCAGTGACTCCACACAGGTGCCGTTAAGGTTTTTT.

This sequence joins TRBV3-1 and TRBJ1-1; D remains unclear. V shed 1 base and J shed 6 bases, with 15 bases lying between them. This CDR3 has 15 amino acids. Germline V gene lookup returns CDR1 LGHDT and CDR2 YNNKEL (reference sequence). The CDR3 loop is CASSQVGYFGSEAFF. As DNA, the CDR3 is TGTGCCAGCAGCCAAGTCGGGTATTTCGGCTCTGAAGCTTTCTTT.

The CDR3 region has the DNA TGCAGTGCTAGCAATTCAGGGGACGATGGCTACACCTTC. Encoded protein: CSASNSGDDGYTF. The V and J genes are TRBV20-1 and TRBJ1-2, with D perhaps matching TRBD1 (6 bases). Germline-derived CDR1 and CDR2 are DFQATT and SNEGSKA (reference sequence). CDR3 size: 13 residues. V was cut by 3 bases and J by 6 bases, with 14 bases left in between.